The 30 T cell receptor beta chains given below trace back to one sample, sequenced in a study of blood T cell repertoires in COVID-19. This table comes from immunoSEQ multiplex PCR, and its TCRdb copy is limited to in-frame clones, with some not included. Counted here are some 150,000 clones, 87% occurring once; the ten biggest clones make up over 0.85%. The sample was peripheral blood. The receptors derive from a woman in her fifties or sixties with acute or convalescent COVID-19.

This chain joins TRBV11-1 and TRBJ2-1, with 7 bases aligning to TRBD2. The V segment lost 3 bases and the J segment 8 bases; nucleotides outside the gene matches: 13. The germline gives CDR1 SGHAT, CDR2 FQDESV (reference sequence). CDR3 size: 16 residues. CDR3 coding DNA: TGTGCCAGCAGCTTGATTGACAGCGGGGAGTGGGATGAGCAGTTCTTC. Protein product: CASSLIDSGEWDEQFF. The whole variable domain, remainder taken from reference TRBV11-1 and TRBJ2-1, is EAEVAQSPRYKITEKSQAVAFWCDPISGHATLYWYRQILGQGPELLVQFQDESVVDDSQLPKDRFSAERLKGVDSTLKIQPAELGDSAMYLCASSLIDSGEWDEQFFGPGTRLTVL.

The chain employs TRBV6-5 and TRBJ1-5; the D gene is possibly TRBD1 (6 bases). CDR1 is MNHEY and CDR2 is SVGAGI in the germline V gene. V lost 2 bases to trimming and J lost 6 bases, with 14 bases between them. The CDR3 sequence is 15 residues long. The CDR3 loop reads CASSYRPTGTQPQHF. CDR3 DNA sequence: TGTGCCAGCAGTTACAGACCAACAGGGACTCAGCCCCAGCATTTT.

This rearrangement joins TRBV15 to TRBJ2-6; 9 nucleotides line up with TRBD1. The germline V gene has CDR1 LNHNV and CDR2 YYDKDF (reference sequence). V lost 0 bases to trimming and J lost 0 bases; unmatched junction nucleotides: 6. The CDR3 is 19 residues long. CDR3 sequence (DNA): TGTGCCACCAGCAGAGATGCAAGGACAGGGGTCTCTGGGGCCAACGTCCTGACTTTC. Translating it yields CATSRDARTGVSGANVLTF.

The chain has TRBV10-3 and TRBJ1-5, with 8 bases matching TRBD1. Germline V lookup: CDR1 ENHRY, CDR2 SYGVKD. This CDR3 contains 12 residues. J gave up 6 bases and V 11 bases, and 6 bases lay outside the gene matches. CDR3 protein: CAVGQGGQPQHF. The CDR3 nucleotides read TGTGCCGTCGGACAGGGCGGTCAGCCCCAGCATTTT.

The rearrangement uses TRBV11-2 and TRBJ1-1; tentative D call: TRBD1 (5 bases). Trimming took off 0 bases at V and 11 bases at J, with 16 bases between the two ends. There are 14 residues in the CDR3. Germline CDR1 SGHAT, CDR2 FQNNGV. The CDR3 is CASSLDRSRVDAFF. CDR3 DNA: TGTGCCAGCAGCTTAGATAGGAGCAGGGTCGATGCTTTCTTT.

This clone appeared a single time. The chain joins TRBV30 to TRBJ2-7; D may be TRBD1 (5 bases). The CDR3 has 13 amino acids. Germline-derived CDR1 and CDR2 are GTSNPN and SVGIG (reference sequence). The germline V and J ends were trimmed by 0 bases and 5 bases, with 11 bases remaining between them. For the CDR3, the DNA is TGTGCCTGGAGTGTAGGGGCGGTGAACGAGCAGTACTTC. Amino acids: CAWSVGAVNEQYF.

This rearrangement joins TRBV7-3 to TRBJ2-7; 9 bases are a match to TRBD1. CDR3 length: 16 residues. In germline, CDR1 is SGHTA, CDR2 FQGTGA. V dropped 4 bases and J dropped 1; count of bases not matched to a gene: 8. CDR3: CASSSWGQGRSYEQYF. The CDR3 DNA follows: TGTGCCAGCAGCTCCTGGGGACAGGGCCGGTCCTACGAGCAGTACTTC.

This chain uses TRBV5-4 with TRBJ2-3; D gene ambiguous. The CDR3 covers 16 residues. Germline V lookup: CDR1 SGHNT, CDR2 YYREEE (reference sequence). V lost 4 bases to trimming and J lost 0 bases, with 15 bases between them. CDR3 residues: CASSVDADSSTDTQYF. As DNA, the CDR3 is TGTGCCAGCAGCGTGGATGCGGATTCTAGCACAGATACGCAGTATTTT.

The chain joins TRBV19 to TRBJ2-7; D remains ambiguous. This CDR3 is 14 amino acids long. Trimming took 7 bases from V and 0 from J, leaving 13 bases between them. The germline V gene encodes CDR1 LNHDA and CDR2 SQIVND (reference sequence). The CDR3 loop reads CASTPTRTSYEQYF. The CDR3 bases are TGTGCCAGTACCCCGACTCGAACCTCCTACGAGCAGTACTTC.

The chain couples TRBV7-8 to TRBJ1-5; D call uncertain. V was clipped by 2 bases and J by 0 bases, with 14 bases between them. The CDR3 length is 17 residues. In germline, CDR1 is SGHVS, CDR2 FQNEAQ. DNA of the CDR3: TGTGCCAGCAGCTTACCCAGGAGGTTAGCTAGCAATCAGCCCCAGCATTTT. Protein: CASSLPRRLASNQPQHF. Full variable domain (outside the CDR3, taken from reference TRBV7-8 and TRBJ1-5): GAGVSQSPRYKVAKRGQDVALRCDPISGHVSLFWYQQALGQGPEFLTYFQNEAQLDKSGLPSDRFFAERPEGSVSTLKIQRTQQEDSAVYLCASSLPRRLASNQPQHFGDGTRLSIL.

The CDR3 DNA follows: TGCGCCAGCAGCTTGGACCCGAGGGGCAATCAGCCCCAGCATTTT. It encodes CASSLDPRGNQPQHF. V usage is TRBV5-1 and J usage is TRBJ1-5; D not certain. CDR3 length equals 15 residues. V shed 0 bases and J shed 2 bases, with 9 bases lying between them. Germline lookup yields CDR1 SGHRS and CDR2 YFSETQ.

J is TRBJ1-5 and V is TRBV24-1; D remains ambiguous. The CDR3 consists of 14 residues. Trimming took 5 bases from V and 5 from J, leaving 12 bases between them. In germline, CDR1 is KGHDR, CDR2 SFDVKD. For the CDR3, the DNA is TGTGCCACCAGTGGCCCGGGTGGTGATCAGCCCCAGCATTTT. Amino acids: CATSGPGGDQPQHF.

The chain couples TRBV6-1 to TRBJ1-5; TRBD1 matches at 7 bases. Germline CDR1 reads MNHNS; CDR2 reads SASEGT. With 4 bases clipped from V and 4 bases from J, the junction kept 10 bases outside the gene matches. The CDR3 contains 16 residues. The CDR3 DNA reads TGTGCCAGCAGTGCAACGACAGGGATATGGAATCAGCCCCAGCATTTT. It specifies CASSATTGIWNQPQHF.

V and J are TRBV9 and TRBJ1-1; TRBD1 matches at 8 bases. Germline V CDR1 and CDR2: SGDLS, YYNGEE. The CDR3 totals 15 residues. V shed 2 bases and J 5 bases; nucleotides not matched to a gene: 8. The CDR3 DNA reads as TGTGCCAGCAGCGTCCTCCAGGGGGCCAGAACTGAAGCTTTCTTT. Translating it yields CASSVLQGARTEAFF.

The chain joins TRBV5-1 to TRBJ1-1; D remains ambiguous. Germline V gene sequence: CDR1 SGHRS, CDR2 YFSETQ. This CDR3 spans 13 amino acids. V lost 4 bases and J 3 bases, leaving 10 bases between the germline ends. CDR3 in DNA: TGCGCCAGCAGCCCTTGGGCCGACACTGAAGCTTTCTTT. Translating gives CASSPWADTEAFF. Combining the CDR3 with reference TRBV5-1 and TRBJ1-1 gives the whole variable domain KAGVTQTPRYLIKTRGQQVTLSCSPISGHRSVSWYQQTPGQGLQFLFEYFSETQRNKGNFPGRFSGRQFSNSRSEMNVSTLELGDSALYLCASSPWADTEAFFGQGTRLTVV.

About this clone itself: The germline gene is not matched at one end of the junction; a read error may be the cause. This chain connects TRBV11-3 to TRBJ2-6; 8 bases align to TRBD2. The germline V gene encodes CDR1 SGHNT and CDR2 YENEEA. The CDR3 length is 15 residues. As DNA, the CDR3 is TGTGCCAGCACCTTAGAGGAGCGGGAGTCGGGAGTCCTGACTTTC. Protein sequence: CASTLEERESGVLTF.

This clone has only one observation. This chain links TRBV30 with TRBJ2-5, with D perhaps TRBD2 (5 bases). V lost 1 base, J lost 5 bases, and 5 bases lay in between. The CDR3 loop spans 11 amino acids. Germline loops: CDR1 GTSNPN, CDR2 SVGIG (reference sequence). DNA for the CDR3: TGTGCCTGGAGTGGGAGGGAGACCCAGTACTTC. Translation: CAWSGRETQYF.

This chain joins TRBV2 and TRBJ1-1; 7 bases are a match to TRBD1. The germline gives CDR1 SNHLY, CDR2 FYNNEI. CDR3 length: 14 amino acids. The V gene end was trimmed by 5 bases and the J gene end by 1 base; junction bases not matched to a gene: 4. This CDR3 is CASSRRTGNTEAFF. In DNA form, the CDR3 reads TGTGCCAGCAGTCGGAGGACAGGGAACACTGAAGCTTTCTTT. Together with reference TRBV2 and TRBJ1-1, the CDR3 gives the full variable domain: EPEVTQTPSHQVTQMGQEVILRCVPISNHLYFYWYRQILGQKVEFLVSFYNNEISEKSEIFDDQFSVERPDGSNFTLKIRSTKLEDSAMYFCASSRRTGNTEAFFGQGTRLTVV.

This sequence joins TRBV10-1 and TRBJ2-3; 11 positions match TRBD2. There are 16 residues in the CDR3. The junction had 6 bases not matched to a gene; V was cut back by 7 bases and J by 0 bases. In germline, CDR1 is WNHNN, CDR2 SYGVQD (reference sequence). The CDR3: CASTQGLAESTDTQYF. CDR3 nucleotides: TGCGCCAGCACCCAGGGACTAGCGGAAAGCACAGATACGCAGTATTTT.

The chain recombines TRBV7-2 with TRBJ1-2; D may be TRBD1 (5 bases). The germline V and J ends were trimmed by 5 bases and 0 bases, with 10 bases remaining between them. Per the germline V gene, CDR1 is SGHTA and CDR2 is FQGNSA. This CDR3 has 14 amino acids. This CDR3 reads CASSPRQPNYGYTF. DNA for the CDR3: TGTGCCAGCAGCCCTCGACAGCCTAACTATGGCTACACCTTC.

V is TRBV19 and J is TRBJ2-1, with D maybe TRBD1 (6 bases). This CDR3 has 17 amino acids. Germline values: CDR1 LNHDA, CDR2 SQIVND (reference sequence). Trimming shortened V by 3 bases and J by 8 bases, and 23 bases separated the two germline ends. The CDR3 bases are TGTGCCAGTAGTATGCAATTGGGTGCGGCAGGGGTCCATGAGCAGTTCTTC. Its protein product is CASSMQLGAAGVHEQFF. The full variable domain, completed using reference TRBV19 and TRBJ2-1, is DGGITQSPKYLFRKEGQNVTLSCEQNLNHDAMYWYRQDPGQGLRLIYYSQIVNDFQKGDIAEGYSVSREKKESFPLTVTSAQKNPTAFYLCASSMQLGAAGVHEQFFGPGTRLTVL.

The gene calls are TRBV6-1 and TRBJ2-7; D perhaps matches TRBD2 (5 bases). Germline V gene data show CDR1 as MNHNS and CDR2 as SASEGT. The CDR3 is 15 residues long. The V end was cut by 2 bases, the J end by 2 bases, with 13 bases between. CDR3 sequence: CASSERRVQTYEQYF. Written as DNA, the CDR3 is TGTGCCAGCAGTGAACGGCGGGTCCAGACCTACGAGCAGTACTTC.

CDR3 loop: CASGQGYNEQFF. CDR3 sequence (DNA): TGTGCCAGCGGTCAGGGTTACAATGAGCAGTTCTTC. This chain links TRBV27 with TRBJ2-1, with D maybe TRBD1 (5 bases). CDR3 length equals 12 residues. V lost 8 bases and J lost 4, with 9 bases in between. Germline CDR1 reads MNHEY; CDR2 reads SMNVEV (reference sequence).

The chain's CDR3 is CASSWDSLSYEQYF. Here the CDR3 DNA reads TGTGCCAGCAGCTGGGACAGCCTTTCCTACGAGCAGTACTTC. V is TRBV11-2 and J is TRBJ2-7; TRBD1 matches 7 bases. CDR3 length: 14 residues. With V trimmed by 4 bases and J by 1 base, 4 bases remained unmatched. CDR1 and CDR2 from the germline V gene are SGHAT and FQNNGV.

V is TRBV2 and J is TRBJ2-1; 11 bases map to TRBD1. CDR3 length equals 15 residues. Trimming removed 8 bases from V and 7 bases from J; junction bases left unmatched: 10. The germline V gene has CDR1 SNHLY and CDR2 FYNNEI. The CDR3 reads CASLSRDRGGNEQFF. CDR3 in DNA: TGTGCCAGCTTAAGCCGGGACAGGGGGGGAAATGAGCAGTTCTTC.

This clone was seen more than once but under ten times. V and J are TRBV5-4 and TRBJ2-2; TRBD1 might be the D (5 bases). V gave up 7 bases and J gave up 0 bases, with 7 bases separating them. Per germline, CDR1 SGHNT and CDR2 YYREEE (reference sequence). The CDR3 has 13 residues. As DNA, the CDR3 is TGTGCCAGCGGGGCGTCGAACACCGGGGAGCTGTTTTTT. Its protein is CASGASNTGELFF.

V usage is TRBV24-1 and J usage is TRBJ2-5, with a tentative D call TRBD1 (6 bases). This CDR3 has 13 amino acids. Trimming removed 3 bases from V and 3 bases from J, with 7 bases in between. Germline V gives CDR1 KGHDR, CDR2 SFDVKD. CDR3 nucleotide sequence: TGTGCCACCAGTGATGCAGGGGAAGAGACCCAGTACTTC. Translation: CATSDAGEETQYF.

This clone was seen a few times. The chain is built from TRBV3-1 (or the pseudogene TRBV3-2) and TRBJ2-7; no clear D. Germline CDR1 and CDR2: LGHDT and YNNKEL (reference sequence). Trimming removed 3 bases at V and 1 base at J, with 7 bases between. CDR3 size: 13 residues. The DNA of the CDR3 is TGTGCCAGCAGCCACGCCGGTTCCTACGAGCAGTACTTC. This gives the protein CASSHAGSYEQYF.

The CDR3 nucleotides are TGTGCCAGCAGCTTAGTGTCGGGGAACACTGAAGCTTTCTTT. Amino acids: CASSLVSGNTEAFF. The chain combines TRBV7-8 with TRBJ1-1; no reliable D call. In germline, CDR1 is SGHVS, CDR2 FQNEAQ. This CDR3 contains 14 residues. The ends were cut back, 1 base at V and 1 base at J, with 7 bases in the middle.

This clone was counted between two and nine times. The chain employs TRBV27 and TRBJ2-7, with D possibly matching TRBD1 (6 bases). This CDR3 is built from 17 residues. CDR1 MNHEY and CDR2 SMNVEV come from the germline V gene (reference sequence). V lost 7 bases and J lost 1, with 23 bases in between. DNA of the CDR3: TGTGCCAGCAAAACCTCAGCCTCTTGGGACAAGTCCTACGAGCAGTACTTC. Its translation: CASKTSASWDKSYEQYF.